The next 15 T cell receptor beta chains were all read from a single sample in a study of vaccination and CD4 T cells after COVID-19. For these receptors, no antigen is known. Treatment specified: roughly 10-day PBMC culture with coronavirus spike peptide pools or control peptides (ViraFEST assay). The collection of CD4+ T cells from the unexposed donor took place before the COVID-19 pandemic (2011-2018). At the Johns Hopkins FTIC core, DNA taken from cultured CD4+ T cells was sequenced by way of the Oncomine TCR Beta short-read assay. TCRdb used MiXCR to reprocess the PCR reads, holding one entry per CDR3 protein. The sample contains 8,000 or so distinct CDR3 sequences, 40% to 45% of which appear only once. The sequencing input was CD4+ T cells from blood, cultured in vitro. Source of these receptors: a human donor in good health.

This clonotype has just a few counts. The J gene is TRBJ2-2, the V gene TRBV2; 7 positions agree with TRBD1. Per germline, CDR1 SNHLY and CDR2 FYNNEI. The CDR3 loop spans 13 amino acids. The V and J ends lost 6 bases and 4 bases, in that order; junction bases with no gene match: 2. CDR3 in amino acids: CASRDRATGELFF. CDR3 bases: TGTGCCAGCAGAGACAGGGCCACCGGGGAGCTGTTTTTT.

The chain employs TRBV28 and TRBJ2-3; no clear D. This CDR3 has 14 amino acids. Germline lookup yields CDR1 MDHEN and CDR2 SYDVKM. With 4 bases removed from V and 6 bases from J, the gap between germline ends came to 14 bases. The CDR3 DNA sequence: TGTGCCAGCAGTTCACGGAGCTGGGCGGATACGCAGTATTTT. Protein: CASSSRSWADTQYF.

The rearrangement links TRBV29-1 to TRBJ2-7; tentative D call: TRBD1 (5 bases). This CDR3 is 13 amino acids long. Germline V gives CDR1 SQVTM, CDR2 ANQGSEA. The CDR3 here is CRGASRGSYEQYF. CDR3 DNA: TGCAGAGGAGCGAGTAGGGGATCCTACGAGCAGTACTTC.

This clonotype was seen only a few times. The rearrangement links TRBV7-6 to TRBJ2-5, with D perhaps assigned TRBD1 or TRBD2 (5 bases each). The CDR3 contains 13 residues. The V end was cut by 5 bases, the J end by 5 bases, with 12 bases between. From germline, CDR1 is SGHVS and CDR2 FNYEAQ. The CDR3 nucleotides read TGTGCCAGCAGCCACGAGGGGAAGGAGACCCAGTACTTC. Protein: CASSHEGKETQYF.

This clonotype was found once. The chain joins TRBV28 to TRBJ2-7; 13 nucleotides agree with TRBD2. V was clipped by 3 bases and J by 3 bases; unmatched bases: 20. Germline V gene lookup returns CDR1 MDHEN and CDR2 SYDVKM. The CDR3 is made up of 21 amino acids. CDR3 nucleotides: TGTGCCAGCAGTTTGTCCAAGTGGGCACTAGCGGGGGGGCGATTGTACTACGAGCAGTACTTC. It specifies CASSLSKWALAGGRLYYEQYF.

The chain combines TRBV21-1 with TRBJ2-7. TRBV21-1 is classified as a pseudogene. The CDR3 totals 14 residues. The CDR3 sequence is CASRGKLSSYEQYF. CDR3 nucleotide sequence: TGTGCCAGCAGGGGGAAACTGAGCTCCTACGAGCAGTACTTC.

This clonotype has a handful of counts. The CDR3 loop reads CASTPGQGAYNEQFF. DNA for the CDR3: TGTGCCAGCACCCCGGGACAGGGGGCCTACAATGAGCAGTTCTTC. The rearrangement joins TRBV6-1 to TRBJ2-1; 11 bases match TRBD1. The V gene end was trimmed by 7 bases and the J gene end by 2 bases; junction bases not matched to a gene: 4. Germline-derived CDR1 and CDR2 are MNHNS and SASEGT. This CDR3 region has 15 residues.

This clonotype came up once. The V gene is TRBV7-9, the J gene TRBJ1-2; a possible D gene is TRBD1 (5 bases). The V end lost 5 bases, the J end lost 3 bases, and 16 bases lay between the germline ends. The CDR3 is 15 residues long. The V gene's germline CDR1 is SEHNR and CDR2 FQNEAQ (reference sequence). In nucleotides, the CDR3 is TGTGCCAGCAGCCCTCAAGACAGAAGACACTATGGCTACACCTTC. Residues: CASSPQDRRHYGYTF.

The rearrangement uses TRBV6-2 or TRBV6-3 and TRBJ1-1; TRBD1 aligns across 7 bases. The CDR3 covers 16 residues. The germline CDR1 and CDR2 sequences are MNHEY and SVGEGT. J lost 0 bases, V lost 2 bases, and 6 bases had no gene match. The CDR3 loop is CASSYPRTGMNTEAFF. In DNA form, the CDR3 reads TGTGCCAGCAGTTACCCGCGGACAGGCATGAACACTGAAGCTTTCTTT.

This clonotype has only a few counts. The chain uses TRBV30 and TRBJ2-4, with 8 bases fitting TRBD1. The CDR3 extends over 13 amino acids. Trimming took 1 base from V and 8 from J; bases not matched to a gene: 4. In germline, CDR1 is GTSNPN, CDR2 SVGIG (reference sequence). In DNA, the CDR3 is TGTGCCTGGAGTGGGGACAGGTCGGACATTCAGTACTTC. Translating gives CAWSGDRSDIQYF.

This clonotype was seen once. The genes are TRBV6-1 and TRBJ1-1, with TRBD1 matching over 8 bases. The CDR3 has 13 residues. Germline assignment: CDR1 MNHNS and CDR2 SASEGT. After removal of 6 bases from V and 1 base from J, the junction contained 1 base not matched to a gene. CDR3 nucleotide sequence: TGTGCCAGCAGGGACAGGGCGAACACTGAAGCTTTCTTT. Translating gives CASRDRANTEAFF.

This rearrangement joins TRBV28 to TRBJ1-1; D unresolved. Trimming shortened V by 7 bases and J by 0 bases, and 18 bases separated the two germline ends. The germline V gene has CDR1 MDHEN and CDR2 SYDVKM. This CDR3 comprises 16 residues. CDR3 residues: CASNAGGRVMNTEAFF. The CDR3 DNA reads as TGTGCCAGCAACGCGGGCGGACGGGTTATGAACACTGAAGCTTTCTTT.

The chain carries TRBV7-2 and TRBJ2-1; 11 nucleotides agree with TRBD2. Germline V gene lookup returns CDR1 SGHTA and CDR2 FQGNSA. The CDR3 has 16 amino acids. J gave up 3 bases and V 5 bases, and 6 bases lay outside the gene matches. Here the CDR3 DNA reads TGTGCCAGCAGCCCGATTACTAGCGGGAGCTACAATGAGCAGTTCTTC. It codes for CASSPITSGSYNEQFF.

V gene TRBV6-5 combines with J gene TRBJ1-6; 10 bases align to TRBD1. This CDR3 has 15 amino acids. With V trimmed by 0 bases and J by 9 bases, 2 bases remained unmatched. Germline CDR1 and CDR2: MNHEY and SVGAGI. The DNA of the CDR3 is TGTGCCAGCAGTTACTCTTGGACAGGGGGTTCACCCCTCCACTTT. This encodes CASSYSWTGGSPLHF.

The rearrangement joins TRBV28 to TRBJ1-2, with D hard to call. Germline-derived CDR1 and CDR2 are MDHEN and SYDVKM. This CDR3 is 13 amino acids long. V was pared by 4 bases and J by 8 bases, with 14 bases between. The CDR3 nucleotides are TGTGCCAGCAGTTCCTACGACATAGGGGGCTACACCTTC. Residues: CASSSYDIGGYTF.